The next 13 T cell receptor beta chains were all read from a single sample in a study of blood T cell repertoires in COVID-19. Sequencing was performed with immunoSEQ multiplex PCR; in TCRdb, only in-frame clones are kept and a portion is missing. The data contain around 250,000 clones, approximately 90% of them singletons. Material: PBMCs or T cells enriched from blood (not recorded which). Every receptor here comes from a middle-aged man who had been exposed to COVID-19.

This clone was seen once. V and J are TRBV7-6 and TRBJ2-1, with 11 bases identical to TRBD2. The CDR3 loop spans 16 amino acids. V lost 2 bases, J lost 6 bases, and 6 bases stayed unmatched. Germline values: CDR1 SGHVS, CDR2 FNYEAQ. DNA for the CDR3: TGTGCCAGCAGCTTACGCTCGACTAGCGGGACCAATGAGCAGTTCTTC. Residues: CASSLRSTSGTNEQFF.

V and J are TRBV28 and TRBJ1-4, with D unclear. Germline values: CDR1 MDHEN, CDR2 SYDVKM. Deletions cut 6 bases from V and 2 bases from J, with 16 bases between. This CDR3 comprises 16 residues. The CDR3 DNA reads as TGTGCCAGCAGCTTGATTTCTAAAACGACTAATGAAAAACTGTTTTTT. It encodes CASSLISKTTNEKLFF. Together with reference TRBV28 and TRBJ1-4, the CDR3 gives the full variable domain: DVKVTQSSRYLVKRTGEKVFLECVQDMDHENMFWYRQDPGLGLRLIYFSYDVKMKEKGDIPEGYSVSREKKERFSLILESASTNQTSMYLCASSLISKTTNEKLFFGSGTQLSVL.

The rearrangement joins TRBV9 to TRBJ1-6; TRBD1 aligns across 10 bases. This CDR3 comprises 15 residues. V trimming: 0 bases; J trimming: 9 bases; junction bases outside the gene matches: 3. Germline V gives CDR1 SGDLS, CDR2 YYNGEE. In DNA form, the CDR3 reads TGTGCCAGCAGCGTAGAGACAGGGGGCCTTTCACCCCTCCACTTT. Translated, it gives CASSVETGGLSPLHF. Full variable domain (remainder filled in from reference TRBV9 and TRBJ1-6): DSGVTQTPKHLITATGQRVTLRCSPRSGDLSVYWYQQSLDQGLQFLIQYYNGEERAKGNILERFSAQQFPDLHSELNLSSLELGDSALYFCASSVETGGLSPLHFGNGTRLTVT.

This chain links TRBV28 with TRBJ1-5; no clear D gene. The V gene's germline CDR1 is MDHEN and CDR2 SYDVKM. The CDR3 length is 12 residues. With 6 bases removed from V and 7 bases from J, the gap between germline ends came to 10 bases. The chain's CDR3 is CASSLINQPQHF. The CDR3 nucleotides are TGTGCCAGCAGCCTAATTAACCAGCCCCAGCATTTT.

A single count supports this clone. The chain recombines TRBV6-1 with TRBJ1-6; 7 nucleotides align to TRBD1. Germline lookup yields CDR1 MNHNS and CDR2 SASEGT. V trimming: 3 bases; J trimming: 10 bases; junction bases outside the gene matches: 6. The CDR3 covers 14 residues. The CDR3 bases are TGTGCCAGCAGTGAGACAGGGTCCGGGTCACCCCTCCACTTT. The encoded protein is CASSETGSGSPLHF.

The chain carries TRBV19 and TRBJ2-7; 9 positions agree with TRBD1. V was clipped by 2 bases and J by 5 bases; unmatched bases: 10. CDR3 size: 16 residues. Germline values: CDR1 LNHDA, CDR2 SQIVND (reference sequence). In nucleotides, the CDR3 is TGTGCCAGTAGTATATGGGGACAGGGAAGTGTAAACGAGCAGTACTTC. Amino acids: CASSIWGQGSVNEQYF.

The V and J genes are TRBV9 and TRBJ1-1; D might be TRBD1 (5 bases). CDR1 is SGDLS, CDR2 YYNGEE, per germline. Trimming took 0 bases from V and 0 from J, leaving 9 bases between them. CDR3 length: 15 amino acids. CDR3 coding DNA: TGTGCCAGCAGCGTAGCTCCGGGGGTGAACACTGAAGCTTTCTTT. Its translation is CASSVAPGVNTEAFF.

The chain employs TRBV9 and TRBJ2-1; D unresolved. The CDR3 extends over 17 amino acids. Trimming shortened V by 4 bases and J by 0 bases, and 17 bases separated the two germline ends. CDR1 is SGDLS and CDR2 is YYNGEE in the germline V gene. CDR3 in amino acids: CASSPHLSRSSYNEQFF. Here the CDR3 DNA reads TGTGCCAGCAGCCCCCACCTGAGCCGAAGCTCCTACAATGAGCAGTTCTTC.

The chain carries TRBV5-8 and TRBJ1-5; D unresolved. The germline V gene encodes CDR1 SGHTS and CDR2 YDEGEE. This CDR3 has 15 residues. V was cut by 6 bases and J by 0 bases, with 13 bases left in between. The CDR3, as DNA: TGTGCCAGCACCCGAGGACTCTATAGCAATCAGCCCCAGCATTTT. Encoded protein: CASTRGLYSNQPQHF. Full variable domain (rest looked up from reference TRBV5-8 and TRBJ1-5): EAGVTQSPTHLIKTRGQQATLRCSPISGHTSVYWYQQALGLGLQFLLWYDEGEERNRGNFPPRFSGRQFPNYSSELNVNALELEDSALYLCASTRGLYSNQPQHFGDGTRLSIL.

This sequence joins TRBV7-2 and TRBJ2-7; 13 nucleotides agree with TRBD2. This CDR3 contains 15 residues. Trimming at V came to 2 bases and at J to 9 bases, leaving 7 bases not matched to a gene. In germline, CDR1 is SGHTA, CDR2 FQGNSA. The CDR3 sequence is CASSLSGLAGEVQYF. CDR3 in DNA: TGTGCCAGCAGCTTATCCGGACTAGCGGGAGAGGTGCAGTACTTC.

This chain connects TRBV4-1 to TRBJ1-2; D is uncertain. The V gene lost 0 bases and the J gene lost 5 bases, with 7 bases spanning the gap. The CDR3 totals 13 residues. Per the germline V gene, CDR1 is MGHRA and CDR2 is YSYEKL. The CDR3 loop is CASSQDPPYGYTF. The CDR3 bases are TGCGCCAGCAGCCAAGACCCCCCTTATGGCTACACCTTC.

This rearrangement joins TRBV14 to TRBJ1-1; 7 bases fit TRBD1. Unmatched junction bases numbered 6, after V lost 1 base and J lost 7 bases. This CDR3 has 14 amino acids. Germline CDR1 SGHDN, CDR2 FVKESK. CDR3 DNA: TGTGCCAGCAGCCAAGTTTGGGACAGTTTTGAAGCTTTCTTT. It specifies CASSQVWDSFEAFF.

The J gene is TRBJ2-1, the V gene TRBV27, with a weak D call TRBD1 (5 bases). Trimming removed 3 bases at V and 13 bases at J, with 13 bases between. The germline gives CDR1 MNHEY, CDR2 SMNVEV (reference sequence). CDR3 length: 12 residues. CDR3: CASSLMGQNQFF. Written as DNA, the CDR3 is TGTGCCAGCAGTTTGATGGGGCAGAATCAGTTCTTC.